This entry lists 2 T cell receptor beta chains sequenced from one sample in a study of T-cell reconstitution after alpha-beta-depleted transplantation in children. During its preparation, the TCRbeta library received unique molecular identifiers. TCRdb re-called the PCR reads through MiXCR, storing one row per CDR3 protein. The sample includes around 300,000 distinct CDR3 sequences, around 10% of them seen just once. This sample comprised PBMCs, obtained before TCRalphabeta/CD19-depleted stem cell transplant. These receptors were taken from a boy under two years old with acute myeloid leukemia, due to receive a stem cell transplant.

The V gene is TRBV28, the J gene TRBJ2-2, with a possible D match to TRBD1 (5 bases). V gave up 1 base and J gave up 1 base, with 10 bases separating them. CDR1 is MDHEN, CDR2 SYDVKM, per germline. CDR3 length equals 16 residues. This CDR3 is CASSLLTGMNTGELFF. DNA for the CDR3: TGTGCCAGCAGTTTATTAACAGGAATGAACACCGGGGAGCTGTTTTTT.

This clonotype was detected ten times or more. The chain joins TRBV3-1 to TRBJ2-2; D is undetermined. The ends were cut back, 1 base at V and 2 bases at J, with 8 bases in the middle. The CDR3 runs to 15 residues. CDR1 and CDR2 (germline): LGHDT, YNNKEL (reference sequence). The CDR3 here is CASSQVLPNTGELFF. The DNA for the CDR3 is TGTGCCAGCAGCCAAGTACTACCCAACACCGGGGAGCTGTTTTTT.